A selection of T cell receptor beta chains follows, all from one sample in a study of blood T cell repertoires in COVID-19. This table comes from immunoSEQ multiplex PCR, and its TCRdb copy is limited to in-frame clones, with some not included. Among approximately 150,000 clones listed, approximately 86% were seen once. The specimen was peripheral blood. All receptors come from a woman aged 45-60 years with acute or convalescent COVID-19. CDR3s include the opening cysteine and the closing phenylalanine or tryptophan. Fields, in order: D gene, clone size, J gene, V gene, CDR3 protein, CDR3 DNA. The D gene is left open where the match is weak. Clone sizes are given selectively: once, few, many, or a class where the clone is expanded.

d_gene: TRBD1; abundance: -; j_gene: TRBJ1-2; v_gene: TRBV12-3/TRBV12-4; CDR3aa: CASSLRAGGRYTF; CDR3nt: TGTGCCAGCAGTTTAAGGGCAGGGGGTCGGTACACCTTC
d_gene: -; abundance: -; j_gene: TRBJ2-3; v_gene: TRBV5-1; CDR3aa: CASSLGGGLSTDTQYF; CDR3nt: TGCGCCAGCAGCTTGGGTGGCGGCCTTAGCACAGATACGCAGTATTTT
d_gene: TRBD1; abundance: -; j_gene: TRBJ1-5; v_gene: TRBV7-8; CDR3aa: CASSLGGTGYSNQPQHF; CDR3nt: TGTGCCAGCAGCTTAGGGGGGACAGGGTATAGCAATCAGCCCCAGCATTTT
d_gene: TRBD1; abundance: -; j_gene: TRBJ1-2; v_gene: TRBV2; CDR3aa: CASSERTGGNGYTF; CDR3nt: TGTGCCAGCAGTGAACGGACAGGGGGCAATGGCTACACCTTC
d_gene: TRBD2; abundance: -; j_gene: TRBJ2-3; v_gene: TRBV3-1/TRBV3-2; CDR3aa: CASSQGSGGHFTDTQYF; CDR3nt: TGTGCCAGCAGCCAAGGAAGCGGGGGCCACTTCACAGATACGCAGTATTTT
d_gene: -; abundance: -; j_gene: TRBJ1-5; v_gene: TRBV18; CDR3aa: CASSPSGGGGAGNQPQHF; CDR3nt: TGTGCCAGCTCACCATCGGGTGGGGGGGGCGCGGGCAATCAGCCCCAGCATTTT
d_gene: -; abundance: once; j_gene: TRBJ1-1; v_gene: TRBV30; CDR3aa: CAWSVRGNTEAFF; CDR3nt: TGTGCCTGGAGTGTACGGGGGAACACTGAAGCTTTCTTT
d_gene: TRBD1; abundance: -; j_gene: TRBJ1-2; v_gene: TRBV27; CDR3aa: CATAGTGSRNYGYTF; CDR3nt: TGTGCCACCGCCGGGACAGGCTCTAGAAATTATGGCTACACCTTC
d_gene: TRBD1; abundance: -; j_gene: TRBJ2-1; v_gene: TRBV9; CDR3aa: CASSSGQGTSYNEQFF; CDR3nt: TGTGCCAGCAGCTCTGGACAGGGCACCTCCTACAATGAGCAGTTCTTC
d_gene: -; abundance: -; j_gene: TRBJ2-6; v_gene: TRBV7-9; CDR3aa: CASSPYYSGANVLTF; CDR3nt: TGTGCCAGCAGCCCCTATTACTCTGGGGCCAACGTCCTGACTTTC
d_gene: TRBD2; abundance: -; j_gene: TRBJ2-1; v_gene: TRBV19; CDR3aa: CASSALPGLAGANSYNEQFF; CDR3nt: TGTGCCAGTAGTGCGCTGCCGGGACTAGCGGGAGCGAACTCCTACAATGAGCAGTTCTTC
d_gene: TRBD2; abundance: -; j_gene: TRBJ2-1; v_gene: TRBV11-3; CDR3aa: CASSLGPSGRADLNEQFF; CDR3nt: TGTGCCAGCAGCTTAGGGCCTAGCGGGAGGGCAGACCTCAATGAGCAGTTCTTC
d_gene: TRBD1; abundance: once; j_gene: TRBJ1-2; v_gene: TRBV27; CDR3aa: CASSFTGGAEKYGYTF; CDR3nt: TGTGCCAGCAGTTTCACAGGGGGCGCGGAGAAATATGGCTACACCTTC
d_gene: TRBD1; abundance: -; j_gene: TRBJ2-1; v_gene: TRBV15; CDR3aa: CATSREGQTISYNEQFF; CDR3nt: TGTGCCACCAGCAGAGAGGGACAGACGATCTCCTACAATGAGCAGTTCTTC
d_gene: TRBD1; abundance: -; j_gene: TRBJ1-6; v_gene: TRBV7-9; CDR3aa: CASSPGQGRSPLHF; CDR3nt: TGTGCCAGCAGCCCGGGACAGGGGCGTTCACCCCTCCACTTT
d_gene: TRBD1; abundance: -; j_gene: TRBJ1-1; v_gene: TRBV7-8; CDR3aa: CASSSHAGTGAEAFF; CDR3nt: TGTGCCAGCAGCTCGCACGCCGGGACAGGGGCTGAAGCTTTCTTT
d_gene: TRBD1; abundance: -; j_gene: TRBJ2-4; v_gene: TRBV28; CDR3aa: CASSFGTGGGTKNIQYF; CDR3nt: TGTGCCAGCAGTTTTGGGACAGGGGGTGGGACCAAAAACATTCAGTACTTC
d_gene: -; abundance: -; j_gene: TRBJ2-5; v_gene: TRBV18; CDR3aa: CASSPLSGSQETQYF; CDR3nt: TGTGCCAGCTCACCACTAAGCGGTTCTCAAGAGACCCAGTACTTC
d_gene: -; abundance: -; j_gene: TRBJ2-7; v_gene: TRBV11-3; CDR3aa: CASSHRVSYEQYF; CDR3nt: TGTGCCAGCAGCCACAGGGTCTCCTACGAGCAGTACTTC
d_gene: -; abundance: -; j_gene: TRBJ1-3; v_gene: TRBV6-5; CDR3aa: CAIGTGNTIYF; CDR3nt: TGTGCCATCGGGACAGGAAACACCATATATTTT
d_gene: -; abundance: -; j_gene: TRBJ2-7; v_gene: TRBV19; CDR3aa: CASSTTSSYEQYF; CDR3nt: TGTGCCAGTAGTACTACTAGCTCCTACGAGCAGTACTTC
d_gene: -; abundance: -; j_gene: TRBJ2-5; v_gene: TRBV7-7; CDR3aa: CASSLGGRQETQYF; CDR3nt: TGTGCCAGCAGCTTAGGGGGCCGACAAGAGACCCAGTACTTC
d_gene: -; abundance: few; j_gene: TRBJ1-6; v_gene: TRBV6-6; CDR3aa: CASSYQTETSPLHF; CDR3nt: TGTGCCAGCAGTTACCAGACGGAGACTTCACCCCTCCACTTT
d_gene: -; abundance: -; j_gene: TRBJ2-7; v_gene: TRBV19; CDR3aa: CASSIMGGEPYEQYF; CDR3nt: TGTGCCAGTAGTATAATGGGGGGTGAACCCTACGAGCAGTACTTC
d_gene: TRBD1; abundance: once; j_gene: TRBJ2-7; v_gene: TRBV9; CDR3aa: CASTPGQGNYEQYF; CDR3nt: TGTGCCAGCACCCCTGGACAGGGAAATTACGAGCAGTACTTC
d_gene: TRBD2; abundance: -; j_gene: TRBJ2-1; v_gene: TRBV20-1; CDR3aa: CSASATSRSREQFF; CDR3nt: TGCAGTGCTAGTGCGACTAGCCGAAGTCGGGAGCAGTTCTTC
d_gene: -; abundance: once; j_gene: TRBJ2-7; v_gene: TRBV2; CDR3aa: CASSGGQISYEQYF; CDR3nt: TGTGCCAGCAGTGGGGGACAAATCTCCTACGAGCAGTACTTC
d_gene: TRBD1; abundance: -; j_gene: TRBJ1-4; v_gene: TRBV27; CDR3aa: CASRRGRGREKLFF; CDR3nt: TGTGCCAGCAGGAGGGGGCGGGGTAGGGAAAAACTGTTTTTT
d_gene: -; abundance: -; j_gene: TRBJ2-6; v_gene: TRBV7-6; CDR3aa: CASSLTRSGANVLTF; CDR3nt: TGTGCCAGCAGCTTAACTCGGTCCGGGGCCAACGTCCTGACTTTC
d_gene: -; abundance: -; j_gene: TRBJ1-1; v_gene: TRBV14; CDR3aa: CASSQDSVNTEAFF; CDR3nt: TGTGCCAGCAGCCAAGACTCCGTGAACACTGAAGCTTTCTTT
d_gene: -; abundance: -; j_gene: TRBJ2-3; v_gene: TRBV10-1; CDR3aa: CASSESRNTQYF; CDR3nt: TGCGCCAGCAGTGAATCCCGTAATACGCAGTATTTT